This T cell receptor (beta chain) appears in the sequencing data of a study of shared clonotypes between healthy human individuals. Study in general: Per donor, CD8 memory used one plate, CD8 naive used two, CD4 memory used three and CD4 naive used three. Study-level points and caveats: Naive CD4 clonotypes overlapped across a few donors at roughly 5%.

Points on this clone: The antigen is undetermined. The junction does not match germline at one end; this may be a read error.

The CDR3 is 15 residues long. TCRdb keeps only in-frame clones here, not all; method: immunoSEQ multiplex PCR. The sample holds just over 2,000,000 clones, over 85% seen once. The sequence was collected from a man aged 18 to 35 in good health. The sequenced sample consisted of naive CD4+ T cells sorted from blood. The subset: CD45RA+ positively selected. The chain couples TRBV5-3 to TRBJ2-2; a weak D match, TRBD1 (6 bases). TRBV5-3 is an ORF, and what it does is uncertain. CDR3 nucleotide sequence: TGTGCCAGCAGCTTGGAGGACAGAAACACCGGGGAGCTGTTTTTT. Its translation is CASSLEDRNTGELFF.